These 6 T cell receptor beta chains share one sample of origin, sequenced in a study of T cell responses to AZD1222 COVID-19 vaccine. Data came from immunoSEQ multiplex PCR; TCRdb stores just in-frame clones and leaves some out. The sample shows 100,000 to 150,000 clones, about nine tenths of them seen only once. The sequences come from peripheral blood, collected on day 0 of AZD1222 vaccination. These receptors came from an adult in good health.

The chain combines TRBV19 with TRBJ1-5; no clear D. V lost 3 bases and J 7 bases, leaving 10 bases between the germline ends. The CDR3 spans 13 residues. Germline-derived CDR1 and CDR2 are LNHDA and SQIVND (reference sequence). CDR3: CASSIGNYQPQHF. In DNA form, the CDR3 reads TGTGCCAGTAGTATTGGGAATTACCAGCCCCAGCATTTT.

CDR3 residues: CASSIADSSSPLHF. The CDR3 DNA follows: TGTGCCAGTAGTATAGCTGACAGCTCTTCACCCCTCCACTTT. The rearrangement joins TRBV19 to TRBJ1-6, with D tentatively TRBD1 (5 bases). The germline V and J ends were trimmed by 1 base and 9 bases, with 10 bases remaining between them. Germline CDR1 and CDR2: LNHDA and SQIVND (reference sequence). The length of the CDR3 is 14 residues.

This clone showed up just a few times. The chain carries TRBV4-3 and TRBJ1-3; 8 bases match TRBD1. Germline V gives CDR1 LGHNA, CDR2 YSLEER. This CDR3 comprises 16 residues. Losses at the gene ends were 4 bases for V and 4 bases for J; bases not matched to a gene: 9. DNA of the CDR3: TGCGCCAGCAGCCCCCAAGCGACAGGGGCAGGAAACACCATATATTTT. It is translated as CASSPQATGAGNTIYF.

The chain has TRBV7-8 and TRBJ2-7, with D unresolved. Germline CDR1 is SGHVS and CDR2 is FQNEAQ. V lost 7 bases and J 6 bases, leaving 13 bases between the germline ends. The CDR3 is 12 residues long. CDR3: CASKAPRAEQYF. CDR3 nucleotides: TGTGCCAGCAAGGCCCCTAGAGCCGAGCAGTACTTC.

The chain uses TRBV5-8 and TRBJ1-6, with D perhaps TRBD1 (6 bases). Trimming took off 5 bases at V and 4 bases at J, with 16 bases between the two ends. The CDR3 is 16 amino acids. The V gene's germline CDR1 is SGHTS and CDR2 YDEGEE. CDR3 in amino acids: CASRRGDGGYNSPLHF. The CDR3 bases are TGTGCCAGCAGGAGGGGGGACGGGGGTTATAATTCACCCCTCCACTTT.

The gene calls are TRBV12-3 or TRBV12-4 and TRBJ1-1; D is undetermined. Trimming took 1 base from V and 2 from J, leaving 5 bases between them. This CDR3 is built from 13 residues. The CDR3 spells CASSLEANTEAFF. In nucleotides, the CDR3 is TGTGCCAGCAGTTTAGAAGCTAACACTGAAGCTTTCTTT.